This entry concerns a single T cell receptor (beta chain). Its target antigen remains unknown. The record has no base qualities; no much larger clone is one base away. Each donor gave one peripheral blood draw, around 0.12 L on average, collected into heparinised tubes. Using a panel that included CD45RO, CCR7, CD25, CD127, CD95 and CD27, naive, central memory, regulatory and stem cell-like memory CD4+ T cells were sorted on a BD FACSAria II. All sorted populations exceeded 95% purity. PBMCs were separated immediately by Lymphoprep density gradient centrifugation and were stained directly, without being cultured. Samples were stained and sorted in pairs, with one healthy donor and one patient per experiment, so that batch effects were minimized. This entry belongs to a study of beta chain features in type 1 diabetes (dated 2018 in TCRdb). At the level of the whole study: Mean age, gender distribution, total cell number and subset yield did not differ between patients and healthy donors. A total of about 100 million sorted cells were examined across all samples, and RNA yield correlated strongly with the number of cells per subset. In the study, recently diagnosed type 1 diabetes patients and matched healthy donors were compared on the TCRB repertoires of their sorted circulating CD4+ T cell subsets. Whereas all 30 or so donors provided naive and central memory subsets, regulatory and stem cell-like memory subsets were isolated from just 8 patients and roughly 8 healthy donors.

Overall study outcomes, separate from this receptor: A moderate but significant shortening of TCRB CDR3 length was observed in type 1 diabetes patients in all four CD4+ subsets. At VDJ recombination sites, type 1 diabetes patients had fewer insertions and more deleted nucleotides, which implies abnormalities in thymic rearrangement. HLA sub-analyses involved small numbers of individuals, so any influence of HLA type on TCRB rearrangement remained unresolved. Naive, central memory and regulatory TCRB repertoires appeared more similar among patients than among healthy donors. Sequencing cDNA rather than genomic DNA could over-represent highly expressing activated cells, although activation and CD3 levels did not differ between groups. PCR may preferentially amplify shorter templates, but because patient and control samples were amplified and corrected together, any resulting skew would affect both groups equally.

All of the isolated RNA was reverse transcribed with the High Capacity cDNA Reverse Transcription Kit, so expressed TCRB transcripts were sequenced. Naive, central memory and regulatory T cell samples underwent deep immunoSEQ sequencing, averaging around 4 million total reads per sample. Sorted cells were lysed in RLT buffer, and RNA was extracted using DNase-treated RNeasy Micro or Mini kits according to cell number. Each cell subset was processed on its own to prevent cross-contamination, while patient and healthy donor samples were processed together. TCRB sequences were amplified from cDNA with the immunoSEQ multiplex PCR, producing 87-bp fragments spanning the CDR3 region. Amplicons were sequenced on the Illumina HiSeq platform. From the authors' description of their analysis: Synthetic template baselines were used to correct PCR bias computationally, reads within Hamming distance 2 were collapsed together, and singletons that could not be merged were discarded. Reads were aligned to IMGT to assign V, D and J genes, CDR3 length, and insertions or deletions at six rearrangement sites. Within each subset, clonotype counts were normalized to sorted cell number, after which true diversity and Gini coefficients were computed with the tcR R package. The overlap coefficient, calculated on TCRB nucleotide sequences, was used to quantify repertoire sharing. This is the immuneACCESS table as TCRdb keeps it, with only in-frame sequences that have V and J called. A part of the clones is gone; compared with another copy, unresolved V genes explain less than half, and the rest is unexplained. The V and J calls and clone size were taken over from that table, and D and trimming were inferred from the DNA. Here the sample has around 140,000 clones; about 13% occur a single time. The ten largest account for approximately 1.3% of the sample.

The CDR3 numbers 13 residues from cysteine through phenylalanine. Only CDR3 DNA remains: 39 bases, in frame from the first base. The junction carries 6 bases between V and J, which are trimmed by 3 bases and 6 bases respectively. Via the germline V gene, CDR1 is SNHLY and CDR2 FYNNEI. Material for sequencing was central memory CD4+ T cells from blood. The source of this sequence is a young man with type 1 diabetes. Recombination joined TRBV2 with TRBJ1-6; the D gene is not confidently resolved. CDR3 sequence: CASSEVANSPLHF. In nucleotides, the sequence is TGTGCCAGCAGTGAGGTTGCTAATTCACCCCTCCACTTT.